Listed below are T cell receptor beta chains from one sample, sequenced in a study of T cells in localized non-small cell lung cancer. Measured with immunoSEQ multiplex PCR; TCRdb has only the in-frame clones, and not every one. The data show about 15,000 clones, with almost 90% seen just once and 1.2% held by the top ten. The specimen was peripheral blood mononuclear cells, collected before any cancer treatment. The origin of the receptors is a woman between 40 and 69 years old with stage III lung adenocarcinoma. Each CDR3 is given without its conserved first and last residue. The order of the fields is V gene, clone size, D gene, CDR3 protein. A D gene is named only where the DNA matches it firmly. Not all rows give a size; the values are once, few, many and, for expanded clones, a class.

v_gene: TRBV11-3; abundance: once; d_gene: TRBD1; CDR3aa: ASSYRGLGTEAF
v_gene: TRBV5-4; abundance: .; d_gene: .; CDR3aa: ASSLDQGGGSPLH
v_gene: TRBV28; abundance: .; d_gene: TRBD2; CDR3aa: ASSLIREGVGLANTGELF
v_gene: TRBV2; abundance: .; d_gene: .; CDR3aa: ASSGEYEQY
v_gene: TRBV5-8; abundance: .; d_gene: .; CDR3aa: ASSFYRAGEQY
v_gene: TRBV7-9; abundance: .; d_gene: .; CDR3aa: ASSLGQTGTLASEQY
v_gene: TRBV28; abundance: .; d_gene: .; CDR3aa: ASSPFGHGYGYT
v_gene: TRBV7-2; abundance: .; d_gene: .; CDR3aa: ASTPSGGREKLF
v_gene: TRBV9; abundance: .; d_gene: .; CDR3aa: ASSVATLDPSPTDTQY
v_gene: TRBV2; abundance: .; d_gene: .; CDR3aa: ASSDSQGYYGYT
v_gene: TRBV7-2; abundance: .; d_gene: TRBD1; CDR3aa: ASSSRDRARGYT
v_gene: TRBV5-1; abundance: once; d_gene: .; CDR3aa: ASSLGLAGEQF
v_gene: TRBV28; abundance: .; d_gene: .; CDR3aa: ASSLQVSNYGYT
v_gene: TRBV6-5; abundance: .; d_gene: .; CDR3aa: ASSYHGGASGYT
v_gene: TRBV10-1; abundance: .; d_gene: TRBD2; CDR3aa: ASSEGNSGIRETQY
v_gene: TRBV13; abundance: .; d_gene: TRBD2; CDR3aa: ASSFRLAGVGEQF